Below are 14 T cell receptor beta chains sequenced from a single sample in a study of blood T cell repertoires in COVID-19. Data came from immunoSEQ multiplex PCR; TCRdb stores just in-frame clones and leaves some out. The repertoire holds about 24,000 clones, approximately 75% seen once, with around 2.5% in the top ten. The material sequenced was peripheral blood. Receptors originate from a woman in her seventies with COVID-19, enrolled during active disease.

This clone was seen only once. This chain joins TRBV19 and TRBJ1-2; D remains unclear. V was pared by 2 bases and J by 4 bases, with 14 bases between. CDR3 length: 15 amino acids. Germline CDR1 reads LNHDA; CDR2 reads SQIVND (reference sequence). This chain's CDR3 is CASSIPRSGSYGYTF. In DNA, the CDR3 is TGTGCCAGTAGTATACCCCGGTCCGGGAGCTATGGCTACACCTTC.

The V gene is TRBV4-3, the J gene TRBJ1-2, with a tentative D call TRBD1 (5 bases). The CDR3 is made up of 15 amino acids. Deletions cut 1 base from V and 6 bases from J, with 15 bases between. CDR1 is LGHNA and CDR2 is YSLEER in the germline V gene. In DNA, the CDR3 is TGCGCCAGCAGCCAAGTCGGGGGGTTGTACGATGGCTACACCTTC. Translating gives CASSQVGGLYDGYTF.

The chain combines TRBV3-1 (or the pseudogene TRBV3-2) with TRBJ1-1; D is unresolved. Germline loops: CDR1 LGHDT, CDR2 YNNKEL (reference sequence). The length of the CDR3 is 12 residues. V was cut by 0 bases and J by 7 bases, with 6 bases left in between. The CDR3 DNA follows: TGTGCCAGCAGCCAAGAAGGCGGTGAAGCTTTCTTT. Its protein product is CASSQEGGEAFF.

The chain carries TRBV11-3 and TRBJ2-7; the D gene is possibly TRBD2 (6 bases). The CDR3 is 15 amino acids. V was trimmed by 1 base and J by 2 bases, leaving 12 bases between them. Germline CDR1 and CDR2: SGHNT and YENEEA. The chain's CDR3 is CASSLASGVTYEQYV. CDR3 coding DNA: TGTGCCAGCAGCTTAGCTTCGGGAGTCACCTACGAGCAGTACGTC.

The CDR3 reads CASSVAGIDSPLHF. In DNA form, the CDR3 reads TGTGCCAGCAGCGTAGCTGGTATAGATTCACCCCTCCACTTT. The chain uses TRBV9 and TRBJ1-6; D is unresolved. The V end lost 0 bases, the J end lost 8 bases, and 9 bases lay between the germline ends. This CDR3 is built from 14 residues. The germline V gene encodes CDR1 SGDLS and CDR2 YYNGEE. Complete variable domain (other parts from reference TRBV9 and TRBJ1-6): DSGVTQTPKHLITATGQRVTLRCSPRSGDLSVYWYQQSLDQGLQFLIQYYNGEERAKGNILERFSAQQFPDLHSELNLSSLELGDSALYFCASSVAGIDSPLHFGNGTRLTVT.

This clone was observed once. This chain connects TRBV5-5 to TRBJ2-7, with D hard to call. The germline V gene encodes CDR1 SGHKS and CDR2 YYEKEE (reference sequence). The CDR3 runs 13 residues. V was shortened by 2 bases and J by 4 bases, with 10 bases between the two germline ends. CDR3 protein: CASSFGYSYEQYV. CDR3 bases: TGTGCCAGCAGCTTTGGCTACAGTTACGAGCAGTACGTC.

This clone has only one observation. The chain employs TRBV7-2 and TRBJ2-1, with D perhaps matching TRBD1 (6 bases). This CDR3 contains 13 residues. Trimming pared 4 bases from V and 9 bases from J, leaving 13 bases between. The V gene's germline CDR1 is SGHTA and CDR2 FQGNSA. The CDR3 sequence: CASSSQGSVEQFF. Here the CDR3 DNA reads TGTGCCAGCAGCTCACAGGGTAGCGTTGAGCAGTTCTTC.

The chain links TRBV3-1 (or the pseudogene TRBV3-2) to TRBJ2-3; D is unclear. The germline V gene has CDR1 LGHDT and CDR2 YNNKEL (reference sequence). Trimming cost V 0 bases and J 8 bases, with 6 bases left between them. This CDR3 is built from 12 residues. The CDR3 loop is CASSQETGTQYF. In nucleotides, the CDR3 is TGTGCCAGCAGCCAAGAGACGGGTACGCAGTATTTT.

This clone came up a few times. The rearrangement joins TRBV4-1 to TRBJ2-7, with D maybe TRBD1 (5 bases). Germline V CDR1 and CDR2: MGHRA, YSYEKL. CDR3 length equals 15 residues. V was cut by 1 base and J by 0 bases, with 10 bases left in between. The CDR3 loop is CASSQGQRGSYEQYF. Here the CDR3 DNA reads TGCGCCAGCAGCCAAGGACAGAGAGGCTCCTACGAGCAGTACTTC.

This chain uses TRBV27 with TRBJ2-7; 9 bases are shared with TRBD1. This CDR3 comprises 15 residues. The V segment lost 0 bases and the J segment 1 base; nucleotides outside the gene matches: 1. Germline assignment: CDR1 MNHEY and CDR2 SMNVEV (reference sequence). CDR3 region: CASSLSGQGSYEQYF. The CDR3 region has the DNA TGTGCCAGCAGTTTATCGGGACAGGGTTCCTACGAGCAGTACTTC.

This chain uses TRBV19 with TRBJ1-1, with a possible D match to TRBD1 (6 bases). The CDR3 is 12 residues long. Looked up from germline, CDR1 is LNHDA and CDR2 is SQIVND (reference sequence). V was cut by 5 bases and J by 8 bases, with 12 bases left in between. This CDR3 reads CASSSGTREAFF. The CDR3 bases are TGTGCCAGTAGTTCAGGGACACGGGAAGCTTTCTTT.

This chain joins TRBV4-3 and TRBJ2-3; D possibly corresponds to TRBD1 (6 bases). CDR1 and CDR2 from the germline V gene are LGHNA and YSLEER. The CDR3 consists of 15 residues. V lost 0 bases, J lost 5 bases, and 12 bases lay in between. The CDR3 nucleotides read TGCGCCAGCAGCCAAGATGGACAGCGAGGAGATACGCAGTATTTT. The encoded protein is CASSQDGQRGDTQYF.

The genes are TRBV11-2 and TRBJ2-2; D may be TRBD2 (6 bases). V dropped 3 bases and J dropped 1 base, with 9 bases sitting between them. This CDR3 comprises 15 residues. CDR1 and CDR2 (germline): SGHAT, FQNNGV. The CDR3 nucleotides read TGTGCCAGCAGCTTTGGGGGAGGGAACACCGGGGAGCTGTTTTTT. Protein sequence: CASSFGGGNTGELFF.

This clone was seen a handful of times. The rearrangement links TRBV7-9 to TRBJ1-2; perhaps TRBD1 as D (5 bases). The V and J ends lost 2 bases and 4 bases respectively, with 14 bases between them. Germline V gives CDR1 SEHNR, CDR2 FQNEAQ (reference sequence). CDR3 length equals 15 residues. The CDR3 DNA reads TGTGCCAGCAGCTTAAGAGACAGTAATGTCTATGGCTACACCTTC. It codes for CASSLRDSNVYGYTF.